A single sample is the source of the 30 T cell receptor beta chains below, sequenced in a study of shared clonotypes between healthy human individuals. Using immunoSEQ multiplex PCR, the repertoire was profiled, and TCRdb retains in-frame clones only, with some absent. This sample carries approximately 720,000 clones, about two thirds of them seen once, and the ten largest clones take 1.8%. Sequenced: memory CD4+ T cells sorted from blood. Subset reported: CD45RA-negative fraction. The origin of the receptors is a woman aged 25 to 39 in good health.

The J gene is TRBJ2-2, the V gene TRBV28, with a possible D match to TRBD1 (5 bases). The CDR3 loop spans 15 amino acids. The germline CDR1 and CDR2 sequences are MDHEN and SYDVKM. With 2 bases removed from V and 3 bases from J, the gap between germline ends came to 10 bases. Here the CDR3 DNA reads TGTGCCAGCAGTTTAAGGGGCTCTCACACCGGGGAGCTGTTTTTT. Translation: CASSLRGSHTGELFF.

This rearrangement joins TRBV10-3 to TRBJ2-7; TRBD2 might be the D (6 bases). Trimming cost V 4 bases and J 7 bases, with 8 bases left between them. Germline assignment: CDR1 ENHRY and CDR2 SYGVKD. CDR3 length: 11 residues. The CDR3 here is CAISGEVEQYF. The CDR3 coding sequence is TGTGCCATCAGTGGGGAGGTGGAGCAGTACTTC.

In this sample, this clone turned up many times. At the DNA level, this CDR3 is encoded by other sequences in the same sample as well. CDR3 nucleotides: TGCGCCAGCAGCTTGGATTCGAGCTCCTACAATGAGCAGTTCTTC. Translating it yields CASSLDSSSYNEQFF. J is TRBJ2-1 and V is TRBV5-1; D is unresolved. Trimming took 0 bases from V and 0 from J, leaving 7 bases between them. The CDR3 has 15 residues. The germline gives CDR1 SGHRS, CDR2 YFSETQ.

The rearrangement joins TRBV15 to TRBJ2-7, with unresolved D. The V and J ends lost 8 bases and 4 bases respectively, with 15 bases between them. CDR1 is LNHNV, CDR2 YYDKDF, per germline (reference sequence). This CDR3 region has 13 residues. The CDR3 reads CATSRSPLYEQYF. The CDR3 DNA follows: TGTGCCACCTCCCGGTCCCCCCTATACGAGCAGTACTTC.

This clone was seen a handful of times. The chain employs TRBV27 and TRBJ2-2; D may be TRBD1 (6 bases). The V end lost 5 bases, the J end lost 3 bases, and 10 bases lay between the germline ends. There are 14 residues in the CDR3. Germline V gene lookup returns CDR1 MNHEY and CDR2 SMNVEV (reference sequence). CDR3 bases: TGTGCCAGCAGTCTAGGACAGTACACCGGGGAGCTGTTTTTT. Translating it yields CASSLGQYTGELFF.

V gene TRBV2 combines with J gene TRBJ2-7, with TRBD2 matching over 9 bases. The length of the CDR3 is 15 residues. After removal of 0 bases from V and 4 bases from J, the junction contained 4 bases not matched to a gene. Germline V gene data show CDR1 as SNHLY and CDR2 as FYNNEI. The CDR3 is CASSEALAGPYEQYF. As DNA, the CDR3 is TGTGCCAGCAGTGAAGCGCTAGCGGGGCCATACGAGCAGTACTTC.

This sequence joins TRBV10-3 and TRBJ2-3, with D hard to call. V was shortened by 0 bases and J by 0 bases, with 10 bases between the two germline ends. This CDR3 has 16 residues. Germline assignment: CDR1 ENHRY and CDR2 SYGVKD. DNA of the CDR3: TGTGCCATCAGTGAGTCCGGCTTACTTAGCACAGATACGCAGTATTTT. This encodes CAISESGLLSTDTQYF.

V is TRBV15 and J is TRBJ1-2; D is possibly TRBD1 (6 bases). Trimming cost V 1 base and J 4 bases, with 13 bases left between them. The length of the CDR3 is 15 residues. In germline, CDR1 is LNHNV, CDR2 YYDKDF (reference sequence). The CDR3 DNA sequence: TGTGCCACCAGCAGAGCGGGGGCACGTCCCTATGGCTACACCTTC. This encodes CATSRAGARPYGYTF. Complete variable domain (other parts from reference TRBV15 and TRBJ1-2): DAMVIQNPRYQVTQFGKPVTLSCSQTLNHNVMYWYQQKSSQAPKLLFHYYDKDFNNEADTPDNFQSRRPNTSFCFLDIRSPGLGDTAMYLCATSRAGARPYGYTFGSGTRLTVV.

This clone has more than one count but fewer than ten. The rearrangement links TRBV7-9 to TRBJ1-4; maybe TRBD1 (5 bases). V was trimmed by 5 bases and J by 7 bases, leaving 14 bases between them. Germline V gene sequence: CDR1 SEHNR, CDR2 FQNEAQ (reference sequence). This CDR3 region has 14 residues. CDR3 nucleotides: TGTGCCAGCAGCCACGGACGGGACGCTGAAAAACTGTTTTTT. Amino acid sequence: CASSHGRDAEKLFF. Supplemented by reference TRBV7-9 and TRBJ1-4, the full variable domain reads DTGVSQNPRHKITKRGQNVTFRCDPISEHNRLYWYRQTLGQGPEFLTYFQNEAQLEKSRLLSDRFSAERPKGSFSTLEIQRTEQGDSAMYLCASSHGRDAEKLFFGSGTQLSVL.

CDR3 residues: CASSSAGLSINEQFF. The CDR3 DNA reads TGTGCCAGCAGCTCAGCGGGACTATCGATCAATGAGCAGTTCTTC. V and J are TRBV7-9 and TRBJ2-1; the match to TRBD2 covers 7 bases. V shed 4 bases, J shed 6 bases, and the junction held 9 bases outside the gene matches. CDR1 is SEHNR, CDR2 FQNEAQ, per germline (reference sequence). This CDR3 region has 15 residues.

This clone was picked up a small number of times. V and J are TRBV7-9 and TRBJ1-1, with D maybe TRBD1 (6 bases). The CDR3 is made up of 14 amino acids. Germline V gene sequence: CDR1 SEHNR, CDR2 FQNEAQ (reference sequence). V was clipped by 5 bases and J by 2 bases, with 12 bases between them. The CDR3 nucleotides read TGTGCCAGCAGCCCCGGACAGATTAACACTGAAGCTTTCTTT. Its translation: CASSPGQINTEAFF.

This clone was counted once. V usage is TRBV19 and J usage is TRBJ2-1, with 11 bases aligning to TRBD1. V gave up 7 bases and J gave up 15 bases; unmatched junction bases: 8. Per the germline V gene, CDR1 is LNHDA and CDR2 is SQIVND (reference sequence). The CDR3 length is 12 residues. The CDR3 spells CASNPDRGLPFF. In nucleotides, the CDR3 is TGTGCCAGTAACCCGGACAGGGGGCTACCGTTCTTC. The full variable domain, with the rest looked up from reference TRBV19 and TRBJ2-1, is DGGITQSPKYLFRKEGQNVTLSCEQNLNHDAMYWYRQDPGQGLRLIYYSQIVNDFQKGDIAEGYSVSREKKESFPLTVTSAQKNPTAFYLCASNPDRGLPFFGPGTRLTVL.

The chain combines TRBV5-6 with TRBJ2-7, with 12 bases identical to TRBD2. Trimming at V came to 1 base and at J to 5 bases, leaving 7 bases not matched to a gene. CDR1 and CDR2 from the germline V gene are SGHDT and YYEEEE. The CDR3 spans 16 residues. Here the CDR3 reads CASSLFETSGRNEQYF. The DNA for the CDR3 is TGTGCCAGCAGCTTGTTCGAAACTAGCGGGAGGAACGAGCAGTACTTC.

The rearrangement joins TRBV15 to TRBJ2-7; weak D call: TRBD1 (6 bases). CDR1 and CDR2 from the germline V gene are LNHNV and YYDKDF (reference sequence). CDR3 size: 18 residues. V shed 0 bases and J shed 2 bases, with 20 bases lying between them. The DNA for the CDR3 is TGTGCCACCAGCAGAGATTCGGACCCCAGGGGAAGCGCCTACGAGCAGTACTTC. Translating gives CATSRDSDPRGSAYEQYF.

This clone occurred a few times. The chain carries TRBV5-4 and TRBJ2-5; 7 bases align to TRBD2. V lost 4 bases to trimming and J lost 3 bases; unmatched junction nucleotides: 15. Germline values: CDR1 SGHNT, CDR2 YYREEE (reference sequence). This CDR3 comprises 17 residues. The CDR3 nucleotides read TGTGCCAGCAGCCAAGGTTCCGGGACTCGGGGGGAAGAGACCCAGTACTTC. It codes for CASSQGSGTRGEETQYF.

J is TRBJ1-4 and V is TRBV19; D unclear. This CDR3 is 13 amino acids long. Between the trimmed V and J ends, which lost 6 bases and 7 bases, there was a span of 12 bases. Germline values: CDR1 LNHDA, CDR2 SQIVND (reference sequence). CDR3 loop: CASRTSLAEKLFF. The CDR3 DNA reads as TGTGCCAGTAGGACCTCCCTGGCTGAAAAACTGTTTTTT.

The chain links TRBV28 to TRBJ2-7; D is undetermined. The V and J ends lost 5 bases and 0 bases respectively, with 11 bases between them. Germline V gene lookup returns CDR1 MDHEN and CDR2 SYDVKM. The CDR3 spans 14 residues. CDR3 loop: CASSARRNSYEQYF. In DNA form, the CDR3 reads TGTGCCAGCAGTGCAAGGCGGAACTCCTACGAGCAGTACTTC.

This clone was seen ten or more times. The chain combines TRBV6-6 with TRBJ2-6, with a weak D call TRBD2 (5 bases). This CDR3 region has 15 residues. The germline V gene has CDR1 MNHNY and CDR2 SVGAGI (reference sequence). V was clipped by 8 bases and J by 2 bases, with 13 bases between them. CDR3 region: CASELRRTGANVLTF. For the CDR3, the DNA is TGTGCCAGCGAGTTGAGGAGGACTGGGGCCAACGTCCTGACTTTC.

This chain's CDR3 is CASSRLEPYEQYF. For the CDR3, the DNA is TGTGCCAGCAGTCGACTTGAGCCCTACGAGCAGTACTTC. V gene TRBV28 combines with J gene TRBJ2-7; D uncertain. Between the trimmed V and J ends, which lost 5 bases and 2 bases, there was a span of 10 bases. CDR3 length: 13 amino acids. Per the germline V gene, CDR1 is MDHEN and CDR2 is SYDVKM.

This chain joins TRBV10-3 and TRBJ1-2; 9 bases align to TRBD1. Unmatched junction bases numbered 5, after V lost 8 bases and J lost 7 bases. The CDR3 runs 12 residues. Germline CDR1 and CDR2: ENHRY and SYGVKD. In DNA form, the CDR3 reads TGTGCCATCCAGGGACAGGGATTTGGCTACACCTTC. Translation: CAIQGQGFGYTF.

Note on this clone: Other DNA sequences of this sample code for an identical CDR3. The genes are TRBV5-1 and TRBJ1-3; D possibly corresponds to TRBD1 (6 bases). CDR3 length: 15 residues. In germline, CDR1 is SGHRS, CDR2 YFSETQ. V was clipped by 2 bases and J by 3 bases, with 12 bases between them. The CDR3 bases are TGCGCCAGCAGCTTAAACAGGGATAGTGGAAACACCATATATTTT. Protein product: CASSLNRDSGNTIYF.

The J gene is TRBJ2-7, the V gene TRBV5-1; 11 nucleotides line up with TRBD2. This CDR3 spans 15 amino acids. V lost 6 bases and J lost 5; bases outside the gene matches: 10. Germline V lookup: CDR1 SGHRS, CDR2 YFSETQ. The DNA for the CDR3 is TGCGCCAGCACCAAAACTAGCGGGAGCTTCCACGAGCAGTACTTC. It specifies CASTKTSGSFHEQYF. The whole variable domain, filled in from reference TRBV5-1 and TRBJ2-7, reads KAGVTQTPRYLIKTRGQQVTLSCSPISGHRSVSWYQQTPGQGLQFLFEYFSETQRNKGNFPGRFSGRQFSNSRSEMNVSTLELGDSALYLCASTKTSGSFHEQYFGPGTRLTVT.

This chain links TRBV27 with TRBJ1-5; 7 bases fit TRBD1. V trimming: 5 bases; J trimming: 7 bases; junction bases outside the gene matches: 5. The CDR3 length is 13 residues. Germline CDR1 and CDR2: MNHEY and SMNVEV (reference sequence). CDR3 sequence (DNA): TGTGCCAGCAGTCTCCAGGGGGGACAGCCCCAGCATTTT. It is translated as CASSLQGGQPQHF.

The chain links TRBV13 to TRBJ2-7; possibly TRBD2 for D (6 bases). CDR1 and CDR2 from the germline V gene are PRHDT and FYEKMQ (reference sequence). The CDR3 contains 16 residues. The ends were cut back, 4 bases at V and 0 bases at J, with 16 bases in the middle. CDR3 in amino acids: CASSWTTGLLSYEQYF. The CDR3 nucleotides read TGTGCCAGCAGCTGGACGACGGGACTCCTCTCCTACGAGCAGTACTTC.

This clone turned up a few times. The chain has TRBV6-6 and TRBJ2-7, with no clear D. This CDR3 spans 13 amino acids. Germline V gene data show CDR1 as MNHNY and CDR2 as SVGAGI (reference sequence). The V end was cut by 2 bases, the J end by 1 base, with 6 bases between. CDR3 loop: CASSYVRSYEQYF. The CDR3 DNA reads TGTGCCAGCAGTTACGTGCGGTCCTACGAGCAGTACTTC.

This sequence joins TRBV19 and TRBJ2-1; 9 positions agree with TRBD2. Germline-derived CDR1 and CDR2 are LNHDA and SQIVND (reference sequence). This CDR3 is built from 14 residues. V dropped 10 bases and J dropped 3; count of bases not matched to a gene: 7. The CDR3 spells CATLAGLVYNEQFF. CDR3 nucleotide sequence: TGTGCCACTCTAGCGGGACTCGTCTACAATGAGCAGTTCTTC.

The gene calls are TRBV6-5 and TRBJ2-1; no clear D. The CDR3 runs 16 residues. Trimming stripped 0 bases from V and 1 base from J, with 10 bases between. The germline V gene encodes CDR1 MNHEY and CDR2 SVGAGI. For the CDR3, the DNA is TGTGCCAGCAGTTACTCGCCAAGGGTGTCCTACAATGAGCAGTTCTTC. This codes for CASSYSPRVSYNEQFF.

The V call is TRBV9, the J call TRBJ2-5; 12 bases fit TRBD1. Trimming removed 2 bases from V and 5 bases from J; junction bases left unmatched: 7. Germline CDR1 SGDLS, CDR2 YYNGEE. CDR3 length equals 16 residues. The DNA for the CDR3 is TGTGCCAGCAGCGTTGCCGGGACAGGGGGCGAGGAGACCCAGTACTTC. Translating it yields CASSVAGTGGEETQYF. Drawing the rest from reference TRBV9 and TRBJ2-5, the complete variable domain is DSGVTQTPKHLITATGQRVTLRCSPRSGDLSVYWYQQSLDQGLQFLIQYYNGEERAKGNILERFSAQQFPDLHSELNLSSLELGDSALYFCASSVAGTGGEETQYFGPGTRLLVL.

This clone was observed a single time. The chain joins TRBV28 to TRBJ2-7; D gene unclear. This CDR3 contains 12 residues. Germline values: CDR1 MDHEN, CDR2 SYDVKM. V lost 3 bases and J 7 bases, leaving 10 bases between the germline ends. The CDR3 spells CASSLSLGEQYF. The CDR3 bases are TGTGCCAGCAGTTTGAGCCTTGGGGAGCAGTACTTC.

The genes are TRBV19 and TRBJ1-3, with D possibly TRBD1 on 6 matching bases. Trimming cost V 6 bases and J 0 bases, with 18 bases left between them. This CDR3 has 17 residues. CDR1 is LNHDA and CDR2 is SQIVND in the germline V gene (reference sequence). DNA of the CDR3: TGTGCCAGTAGGCAAGGGGGATTACAGGTCTCTGGAAACACCATATATTTT. It encodes CASRQGGLQVSGNTIYF. The whole variable domain, remainder taken from reference TRBV19 and TRBJ1-3, is DGGITQSPKYLFRKEGQNVTLSCEQNLNHDAMYWYRQDPGQGLRLIYYSQIVNDFQKGDIAEGYSVSREKKESFPLTVTSAQKNPTAFYLCASRQGGLQVSGNTIYFGEGSWLTVV.